This entry concerns a single TCR beta chain. This clonotype has a count of ten or more. What this receptor recognizes is not known. No much larger clone exists at a distance of one base, and base qualities are not known. Systemically healthy Caucasian individuals from Russia, 35 to 40 in total and aged roughly 6 to 100 years, were included as donors. About 10 milliliters of peripheral blood were drawn from each donor into EDTA-treated Vacutainer tubes. PBMCs were isolated by Ficoll-Paque density-gradient centrifugation, with at least 7 million obtained per sample. Trizol reagent was used to extract total RNA from the PBMCs, yielding at least 5 micrograms per sample. Naive CD45RAhigh/CD27high T cell percentages were measured by flow cytometry on a PBMC aliquot from every donor. To prepare the library, 5' RACE was applied. Sequenced using an Illumina HiSeq 2500. A second PCR of roughly 7 to 11 cycles was performed with a sample-barcoded 5' primer and a J-beta primer mix. Each TCR beta cDNA molecule received a unique molecular identifier from a template-switch 5' adaptor carrying 12 random nucleotides. Each sample yielded at least 2.5 million CDR3-containing paired-end reads. All of the RNA was converted into first-strand cDNA using the Mint cDNA synthesis kit, with a TRBC-specific oligonucleotide serving as the primer. Following uracil-DNA glycosylase treatment, a first 18-cycle PCR with universal primers M1SS and BC2_uni_R was performed on all cDNA. The published analysis was carried out like this. Each sample was normalized by randomly selecting 1 million high-quality reads, each carrying a distinct molecular identifier. Reads with shared molecular identifiers were discarded instead of being binned into consensus sequences. MiTCR, set to a Q25 quality threshold and the strictest error-elimination algorithm, was used for CDR3 identification, clonotype clustering and error correction. Lower-bound total TCR beta diversity was estimated with a nonparametric unseen species model using Euler transformation. TCRdb reworked the public reads: Q25 trimming with fastp, MiXCR clone assembly, productive beta chains retained. Merged by CDR3 protein, the rows form single entries marked with the most common genes and DNA. The V and J calls and clone size come from TCRdb's table, not from the authors' own analysis. This sample gives hundreds of thousands of distinct CDR3 sequences in total; roughly 30% of them show up just once. The top ten hold 15% of the sample.

The CDR3 has 14 amino acids, counting the end cysteine and phenylalanine. CDR3 DNA only is kept here, 42 bases in frame from base 1. The germline V gene supplies CDR1 SQVTM and CDR2 ANQGSEA. Deletion took 4 bases off V and 0 bases off J, with a span of 12 bases between the germline ends. This entry comes from a study of blood T cells in healthy people across ages (dated by TCRdb to between 2014 and 2016). Regarding the research as a whole: Template switching captured roughly one uniquely barcoded TCR beta cDNA molecule per two T cells in model experiments. To track age-related changes in TCR beta repertoire diversity, the study relied on deep sequencing normalized with unique cDNA molecular identifiers. Four age groups were formed from the donors: young (average 16 years), middle-aged (roughly 38), aged (about 68) and long-lived (roughly 88). Donors of different ages were randomly distributed across sequencing lanes to avoid experimental bias. The study analyzed two additional independent replicas of 1 million unique cDNA reads from the same blood draw for two donors, one aged 18 to 30 and one aged 80 or older. Study-wide findings and limitations: Estimates of total diversity based on one million sequenced T cells were regarded as lower bounds and as underestimates. Compared with the aged group, the long-lived group had more naive CD4+ T cells, fewer expanded clones and increased TCR diversity, suggesting age selection. As age increased, observed TCR beta diversity per million T cells dropped in a roughly linear way, and a significant reduction was already evident by age 40. Since profiling was done on bulk unsorted PBMCs, naive and antigen-experienced compartments could not be conclusively compared. A strong correlation was found between observed TCR beta diversity and the percentage of naive T cells measured by flow cytometry. Donor CMV infection status was unknown, potentially confounding age-related changes in expanded clonotypes.

The sequencing input was blood. The V and J genes are TRBV29-1 and TRBJ1-2; no D gene is confidently identified. The TCR sequence derives from a woman older than 75 in good health. Donor details come from another sample of the same person, matched by shared clones. The sequenced DNA is TGCAGCGTTGGGTTGAGGACCCCTAACTATGGCTACACCTTC. Its translation reads: CSVGLRTPNYGYTF. Where the CDR3 stops, the reference TRBV29-1 and TRBJ1-2 genes take over; the full variable domain is SAVISQKPSRDICQRGTSLTIQCQVDSQVTMMFWYRQQPGQSLTLIATANQGSEATYESGFVIDKFPISRPNLTFSTLTVSNMSPEDSSIYLCSVGLRTPNYGYTFGSGTRLTVV.